Detailed here is one T cell receptor beta chain. This sample is drawn from a study of blood T cell repertoires in COVID-19. Clones were read by immunoSEQ multiplex PCR, and TCRdb kept only the in-frame ones, dropping some. The table has over 150,000 clones, roughly 85% seen once. The CDR3 has 11 residues. Germline V CDR1 and CDR2: GTSNPN, SVGIG (reference sequence). Trimming stripped 6 bases from V and 7 bases from J, with 12 bases between. Sequencing was performed on peripheral blood. This clonotype originated in a woman aged 55-69 years with COVID-19, enrolled during active disease. The gene calls are TRBV30 and TRBJ1-2; D perhaps matches TRBD1 (5 bases). The CDR3 DNA is TGTGCCTGCCAGGGTCTTGGTGGCTACACCTTC. Translated: CACQGLGGYTF.